A selection of T cell receptor beta chains follows, all from one sample in a study of shared clonotypes between healthy human individuals. TCRdb keeps only in-frame clones here, not all; method: immunoSEQ multiplex PCR. The sample records about 2.4 million clones, around nine tenths being singletons. The source material was naive CD4+ T cells sorted from blood. The receptors come from a man between 18 and 29 years old in good health. The CDR3 runs from the conserved cysteine through the conserved F or W. Fields, in order: J gene, V gene, D gene, CDR3 length, clone size, CDR3 DNA, CDR3 protein. D genes are given only for firm matches. Clone size is not always given. Where it is, it says once, few, many or a class for expanded clones.

J gene: TRBJ2-7
V gene: TRBV2
D gene: TRBD2
CDR3 length: 14
clone size: .
CDR3 DNA: TGTGCCAGCCGGAGACTAGCGGTTGCCTACGAGCAGTACTTC
CDR3 protein: CASRRLAVAYEQYF

J gene: TRBJ2-1
V gene: TRBV5-1
D gene: TRBD2
CDR3 length: 15
clone size: .
CDR3 DNA: TGCGCCAGCAGCTTGGGACTAGCGGGGGGGCTTGAGCAGTTCTTC
CDR3 protein: CASSLGLAGGLEQFF

J gene: TRBJ2-3
V gene: TRBV5-4
D gene: .
CDR3 length: 15
clone size: .
CDR3 DNA: TGTGCCAGCAGCTTGTCTAGGGGAGGCACAGATACGCAGTATTTT
CDR3 protein: CASSLSRGGTDTQYF

J gene: TRBJ2-5
V gene: TRBV29-1
D gene: TRBD1
CDR3 length: 13
clone size: .
CDR3 DNA: TGCAGCCACGGCAGGGGGCAGGGGGAGACCCAGTACTTC
CDR3 protein: CSHGRGQGETQYF

J gene: TRBJ2-4
V gene: TRBV5-1
D gene: TRBD2
CDR3 length: 15
clone size: .
CDR3 DNA: TGCGCCAGCAGCTATACCGGGACTAACGAAAACATTCAGTACTTC
CDR3 protein: CASSYTGTNENIQYF

J gene: TRBJ2-5
V gene: TRBV5-1
D gene: .
CDR3 length: 16
clone size: .
CDR3 DNA: TGCGCCAGCAGCTTGTCCGGTCTGGCCGTTGGGGAGACCCAGTACTTC
CDR3 protein: CASSLSGLAVGETQYF

J gene: TRBJ2-3
V gene: TRBV9
D gene: TRBD1
CDR3 length: 17
clone size: .
CDR3 DNA: TGTGCCAGCAGCGTAGCTACAGGGGCGCCTTTCACAGATACGCAGTATTTT
CDR3 protein: CASSVATGAPFTDTQYF

J gene: TRBJ1-1
V gene: TRBV5-1
D gene: .
CDR3 length: 14
clone size: .
CDR3 DNA: TGCGCCAGCAGCTTCGTGACCATGAACACTGAAGCTTTCTTT
CDR3 protein: CASSFVTMNTEAFF

J gene: TRBJ1-3
V gene: TRBV7-9
D gene: TRBD1
CDR3 length: 18
clone size: .
CDR3 DNA: TGTGCCAGCAGCTCTAAACCAGTTCCGGGACAGGGGGTACACACCATATATTTT
CDR3 protein: CASSSKPVPGQGVHTIYF

J gene: TRBJ2-7
V gene: TRBV28
D gene: .
CDR3 length: 13
clone size: once
CDR3 DNA: TGTGCCAGCAACCCGACAGCCACCTACGAGCAGTACTTC
CDR3 protein: CASNPTATYEQYF